This T cell receptor beta chain derives from a study of a mutant IDH1 vaccine in newly diagnosed glioma. About the study: The study started vaccination 4-6 weeks after radiotherapy alone, or with temozolomide cycles. The treated group averaged approximately 38 years old and was around 60% male, roughly 40% female. Standard pretreatment was either radiotherapy, temozolomide, or, for most, radiochemotherapy with temozolomide.

Time point given: week 47, end of study. The study gave 300 ug of mutant IDH1 20-mer peptide per vaccine dose, with topical imiquimod. General study findings and limits: Less than 95% of patients showed vaccine-induced immune responses across multiple MHC alleles.

Sequenced by immunoSEQ multiplex PCR; TCRdb stores in-frame clones only, minus some. The data contain about 56,000 clones, 75% of them singletons. Turning to this clone: Its specificity is not known.

The CDR3 sequence is 13 residues long. Germline V gives CDR1 MNHEY, CDR2 SMNVEV (reference sequence). V was shortened by 7 bases and J by 7 bases, with 17 bases between the two germline ends. This material consisted of PBMCs, taken from a glioma patient whose treatment included an IDH1 peptide vaccine. This rearrangement joins TRBV27 to TRBJ2-7; D is ambiguous. The source of this sequence is a man aged 45 to 65 with glioma. CDR3 sequence reads: CASTPGLGGEQYF. The CDR3 DNA follows: TGTGCCAGCACCCCCGGGCTCGGTGGAGAGCAGTACTTC.